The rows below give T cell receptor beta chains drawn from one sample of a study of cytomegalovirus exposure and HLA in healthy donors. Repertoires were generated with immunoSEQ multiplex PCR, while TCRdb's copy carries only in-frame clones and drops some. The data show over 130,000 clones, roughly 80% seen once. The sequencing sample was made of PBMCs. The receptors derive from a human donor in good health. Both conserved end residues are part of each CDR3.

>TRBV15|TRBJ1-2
CATSRGKSRADYGYTF
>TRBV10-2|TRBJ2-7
CASSEGGRTYEQYF
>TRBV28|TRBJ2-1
CASSLSAGSYNEQFF
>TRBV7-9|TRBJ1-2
CASSFTGEYGYTF
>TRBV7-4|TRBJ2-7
CASSPDRAGEGYEQYF
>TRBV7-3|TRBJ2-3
CASSLRRLAGGTDTQYF
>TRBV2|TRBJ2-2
CASNKGIPGELFF
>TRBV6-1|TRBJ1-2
CASSLPGQANYGYTF
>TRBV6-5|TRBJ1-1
CASSGNRDSRLEAFF
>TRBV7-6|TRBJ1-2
CASSLGGQGGGYTF
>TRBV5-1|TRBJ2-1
CASSLGTGGNEQFF
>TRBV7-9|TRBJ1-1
CASSLVGEGTEAFF
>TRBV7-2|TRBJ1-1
CASSLARSEAFF
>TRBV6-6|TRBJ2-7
CASSMDRDYEQYF
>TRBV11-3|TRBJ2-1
CASSLATADEQFF
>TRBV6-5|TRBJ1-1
CASSSTGARAEAFF
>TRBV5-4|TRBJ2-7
CASSLGRQTYEQYF
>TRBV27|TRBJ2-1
CASSPRGYHNEQFF
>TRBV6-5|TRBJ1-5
CASSYSTGGQPQHF
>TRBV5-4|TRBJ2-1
CASSLNLNEQFF
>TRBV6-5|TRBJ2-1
CASSYSRGDPYNEQFF
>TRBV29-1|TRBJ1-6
CSVRDHGNSPLHF
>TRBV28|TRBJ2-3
CASSSSGLARTDTQYF
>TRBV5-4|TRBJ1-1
CASSPLTGAVEGNTEAFF
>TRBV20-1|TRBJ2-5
CSATGGETQYF
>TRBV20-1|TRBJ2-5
CSATLSETQYF